The next 25 T cell receptor beta chains were all read from a single sample in a study of long-term antiretroviral therapy in people with HIV. At the survey level, the v3.0 immunoSEQ assay was run. Repertoires were generated with immunoSEQ multiplex PCR, while TCRdb's copy carries only in-frame clones and drops some. The data show 48,000 or so clones, under 90% seen once. The starting material was unsorted PBMCs, obtained 0.8 years after starting antiretroviral therapy. The receptors derive from a woman aged 18 to 35 with HIV.

The V and J genes are TRBV5-1 and TRBJ2-3; 7 nucleotides align to TRBD2. This CDR3 spans 15 amino acids. V dropped 4 bases and J dropped 3; count of bases not matched to a gene: 8. Germline assignment: CDR1 SGHRS and CDR2 YFSETQ. The chain's CDR3 is CASSVIGGGTDTQYF. The CDR3 nucleotides read TGCGCCAGCAGCGTAATTGGGGGAGGGACAGATACGCAGTATTTT.

This chain links TRBV28 with TRBJ1-6, with D maybe TRBD1 (6 bases). Germline V CDR1 and CDR2: MDHEN, SYDVKM. This CDR3 has 12 amino acids. V was trimmed by 1 base and J by 12 bases, leaving 7 bases between them. The CDR3 nucleotides read TGTGCCAGCAGTTTATTAGGGGGACCCCTCCACTTT. It specifies CASSLLGGPLHF.

The chain has TRBV5-6 and TRBJ1-3; D gene uncertain. CDR1 and CDR2 from the germline V gene are SGHDT and YYEEEE. This CDR3 has 18 amino acids. Trimming took 2 bases from V and 1 from J, leaving 19 bases between them. CDR3 sequence (DNA): TGTGCCAGCAGCTTAGGTCTTCCGCCCCGATGGTCTGGAAACACCATATATTTT. Protein product: CASSLGLPPRWSGNTIYF.

This clone has a handful of counts. The V gene is TRBV4-1, the J gene TRBJ2-2; D unclear. The V gene lost 4 bases and the J gene lost 0 bases, with 9 bases spanning the gap. Looked up from germline, CDR1 is MGHRA and CDR2 is YSYEKL. The CDR3 runs 15 residues. The CDR3, as DNA: TGCGCCAGCAGCCTCCGGGCAGCGAACACCGGGGAGCTGTTTTTT. Encoded protein: CASSLRAANTGELFF.

As concerns this clone: This CDR3 is also generated by other DNA sequences in the sample. Written as DNA, the CDR3 is TGTGCCAGCAGCTTTACTGGCGGGGAGACCCAGTACTTC. Residues: CASSFTGGETQYF. The chain uses TRBV7-2 and TRBJ2-5, with D possibly being TRBD2 (5 bases). The CDR3 loop spans 13 amino acids. The germline V gene has CDR1 SGHTA and CDR2 FQGNSA. Trimming took 3 bases from V and 5 from J, leaving 10 bases between them.

The chain has TRBV5-1 and TRBJ2-2, with 7 bases lining up with TRBD1. The CDR3 has 15 amino acids. V lost 2 bases and J lost 7; bases outside the gene matches: 8. CDR1 SGHRS and CDR2 YFSETQ come from the germline V gene. CDR3 region: CASSLGQAVVGELFF. In DNA, the CDR3 is TGCGCCAGCAGCTTAGGACAGGCCGTGGTCGGGGAGCTGTTTTTT.

The chain combines TRBV27 with TRBJ2-1; 9 bases align to TRBD2. The CDR3 is 16 residues long. Germline trimming cut 5 bases from V and 0 bases from J; bases unmatched to any gene: 5. CDR1 and CDR2 from the germline V gene are MNHEY and SMNVEV (reference sequence). Written as DNA, the CDR3 is TGTGCCAGCAGTGGAATTAGCGGGAGCTCCTACAATGAGCAGTTCTTC. Translated: CASSGISGSSYNEQFF.

The gene calls are TRBV6-1 and TRBJ2-5; a weak D match, TRBD1 (6 bases). Germline CDR1 is MNHNS and CDR2 is SASEGT. This CDR3 region has 13 residues. V lost 11 bases to trimming and J lost 1 base, with 14 bases between them. The CDR3 protein is CAGNRVLQETQYF. Written as DNA, the CDR3 is TGTGCCGGCAACAGGGTCCTCCAAGAGACCCAGTACTTC.

The V call is TRBV5-1, the J call TRBJ2-2; 12 bases align to TRBD2. After removal of 2 bases from V and 7 bases from J, the junction contained 12 bases not matched to a gene. CDR1 SGHRS and CDR2 YFSETQ come from the germline V gene. The CDR3 loop spans 18 amino acids. CDR3 loop: CASSLRGLAGARGGELFF. For the CDR3, the DNA is TGCGCCAGCAGCTTAAGGGGACTAGCGGGCGCCCGTGGCGGGGAGCTGTTTTTT. The variable domain in full, completed from reference TRBV5-1 and TRBJ2-2, reads KAGVTQTPRYLIKTRGQQVTLSCSPISGHRSVSWYQQTPGQGLQFLFEYFSETQRNKGNFPGRFSGRQFSNSRSEMNVSTLELGDSALYLCASSLRGLAGARGGELFFGEGSRLTVL.

The chain links TRBV10-2 to TRBJ2-5; D could derive from TRBD1 or TRBD2 (6 bases each). Germline V gives CDR1 WSHSY, CDR2 SAAADI. This CDR3 has 15 residues. Trimming removed 2 bases at V and 1 base at J, with 11 bases between. CDR3 amino acids: CASSEDGGGQETQYF. The DNA of the CDR3 is TGCGCCAGCAGTGAGGATGGAGGGGGCCAAGAGACCCAGTACTTC.

This clone appeared a single time. The chain carries TRBV7-3 and TRBJ2-3, with 10 bases that match TRBD1. The CDR3 runs 15 residues. CDR1 and CDR2 (germline): SGHTA, FQGTGA. J gave up 3 bases and V 4 bases, and 4 bases lay outside the gene matches. For the CDR3, the DNA is TGTGCCAGCAGCTCGACAGGGGGCGCGACAGATACGCAGTATTTT. Its translation: CASSSTGGATDTQYF.

The chain couples TRBV10-3 to TRBJ2-7; 8 bases align to TRBD1. Germline lookup yields CDR1 ENHRY and CDR2 SYGVKD. The V and J ends lost 5 bases and 1 base, in that order; junction bases with no gene match: 10. The CDR3 extends over 16 amino acids. CDR3 DNA sequence: TGTGCCATCAGTCGACTGACAGGGGATACTTCCTACGAGCAGTACTTC. This codes for CAISRLTGDTSYEQYF.

This rearrangement joins TRBV4-1 to TRBJ2-1; TRBD1 matches 10 bases. V was clipped by 3 bases and J by 4 bases; unmatched bases: 6. This CDR3 contains 16 residues. The germline V gene has CDR1 MGHRA and CDR2 YSYEKL. CDR3 residues: CASSHPGQGLYNEQFF. Written as DNA, the CDR3 is TGCGCCAGCAGCCACCCGGGACAGGGGCTGTACAATGAGCAGTTCTTC.

V is TRBV5-1 and J is TRBJ2-7, with 13 positions matching TRBD2. J gave up 2 bases and V 1 base, and 3 bases lay outside the gene matches. CDR3 length: 16 residues. Germline lookup yields CDR1 SGHRS and CDR2 YFSETQ. The CDR3 reads CASSLRTSGSAYEQYF. The CDR3 DNA sequence: TGCGCCAGCAGCTTGAGGACTAGCGGGAGCGCCTACGAGCAGTACTTC.

The CDR3 nucleotides read TGTGCCAGTAGCCATACTAGCGGATCCTACGAGCAGTACTTC. It yields the protein CASSHTSGSYEQYF. V is TRBV19 and J is TRBJ2-7, with TRBD2 identical over 8 bases. J lost 1 base, V lost 6 bases, and 5 bases had no gene match. The CDR3 sequence is 14 residues long. Per the germline V gene, CDR1 is LNHDA and CDR2 is SQIVND (reference sequence).

The rearrangement links TRBV7-2 to TRBJ1-4; D uncertain. CDR3 length equals 17 residues. Germline CDR1 reads SGHTA; CDR2 reads FQGNSA. V lost 5 bases and J lost 7, with 23 bases in between. The CDR3 region has the DNA TGTGCCAGCAGCCCTCAGCCCGCAGCGGTCCTTAGTGAAAAACTGTTTTTT. Protein: CASSPQPAAVLSEKLFF.

Notes on this clone: An end of the junction does not agree with germline; a read error may underlie this. The chain is built from TRBV6-4 and TRBJ1-1; D might be TRBD1 (6 bases). CDR3 length equals 13 residues. Germline CDR1 MRHNA, CDR2 SNTAGT. The CDR3 here is CASRGQSNAEAFF. In DNA, the CDR3 is TGTGCCAGCAGAGGACAGTCGAACGCTGAAGCTTTCTTT.

CDR3 residues: CASSRVRNSYGYTF. The DNA of the CDR3 is TGTGCCAGTAGTAGAGTCAGGAACTCATATGGCTACACCTTC. The chain uses TRBV19 and TRBJ1-2; no clear D. V was pared by 4 bases and J by 5 bases, with 14 bases between. The CDR3 extends over 14 amino acids. Germline V lookup: CDR1 LNHDA, CDR2 SQIVND (reference sequence).

This rearrangement joins TRBV5-1 to TRBJ2-7; D is unclear. The CDR3 spans 12 residues. Trimming removed 0 bases from V and 3 bases from J, with 4 bases in between. The germline CDR1 and CDR2 sequences are SGHRS and YFSETQ. For the CDR3, the DNA is TGCGCCAGCAGCTTGGGGTACTACGAGCAGTACTTC. It specifies CASSLGYYEQYF.

J is TRBJ2-2 and V is TRBV6-4; 7 nucleotides line up with TRBD1. The CDR3 runs to 13 residues. The germline V gene encodes CDR1 MRHNA and CDR2 SNTAGT. After removal of 2 bases from V and 7 bases from J, the junction contained 1 base not matched to a gene. In DNA form, the CDR3 reads TGTGCCAGCAGTGACAGGGGGCACGGGGAGCTGTTTTTT. This gives the protein CASSDRGHGELFF.

V gene TRBV5-1 combines with J gene TRBJ2-7; TRBD2 aligns across 15 bases. The CDR3 covers 18 residues. J was trimmed by 6 bases and V by 2 bases; bases with no gene match: 12. Germline assignment: CDR1 SGHRS and CDR2 YFSETQ. This CDR3 is CASSFLVPGLAGGLEQYF. Written as DNA, the CDR3 is TGCGCCAGCAGCTTCTTAGTCCCGGGACTAGCGGGAGGCCTCGAGCAGTACTTC.

The chain employs TRBV25-1 and TRBJ2-5, with a tentative D call TRBD1 (6 bases). V gave up 4 bases and J gave up 5 bases, with 14 bases separating them. The CDR3 has 14 residues. The germline gives CDR1 MGHDK, CDR2 SYGVNS. CDR3 DNA: TGTGCCAGCAGTGCGAACAGGGTTTTTGAGACCCAGTACTTC. Encoded protein: CASSANRVFETQYF.

As to this clone: The junction departs from germline at one end; a sequencing error may be responsible. The chain employs TRBV6-5 and TRBJ2-3; the D gene could be TRBD1 or TRBD2 (5 bases each). Germline values: CDR1 MNHEY, CDR2 SVGAGI. This CDR3 is 14 amino acids long. The CDR3 loop reads CASSLGRGTDTQYF. CDR3 bases: TGTGCCAGCAGCCTCGGACGGGGCACCGATACGCAGTATTTT.

This clone was detected a few times. Other DNA sequences in the same sample also yield this CDR3. The CDR3 bases are TGTGCCAGCAGCTTGGCCCTGGGGACTAGCACAGATACGCAGTATTTT. Translated, it gives CASSLALGTSTDTQYF. The chain links TRBV5-6 to TRBJ2-3; TRBD2 is a possible D gene (6 bases). The V end lost 0 bases, the J end lost 0 bases, and 11 bases lay between the germline ends. The CDR3 loop spans 16 amino acids. CDR1 and CDR2 (germline): SGHDT, YYEEEE.

The chain combines TRBV6-6 with TRBJ2-7; no firm D call. The V and J ends lost 5 bases and 3 bases respectively, with 8 bases between them. This CDR3 has 12 residues. Germline V gives CDR1 MNHNY, CDR2 SVGAGI (reference sequence). As DNA, the CDR3 is TGTGCCAGCAGTCCACTTCTCTACGAGCAGTACTTC. The encoded protein is CASSPLLYEQYF.